The clone carrying this T cell receptor (beta chain) was counted only a few times. What it binds is unknown. From RNA, the CDR3 regions of TCR beta chains were amplified and sequenced. The library came from an HTBI-primed first-round RT-PCR and a second-round multiplex PCR. MiXCR, applied by TCRdb to the multiplex PCR reads, yields one record per CDR3 protein. Of some 520,000 distinct CDR3 sequences listed, approximately 14% are singletons. V was trimmed by 5 bases and J by 2 bases, leaving 13 bases between them. Germline-derived CDR1 and CDR2 are ENHRY and SYGVKD. The CDR3 spans 16 residues. Under 3 months in duration, the ophthalmopathy in affected donors had moderate-to-severe activity, CAS ≥3 and NOSPECS ≥4. This entry comes from a study of Graves' ophthalmopathy and Graves' hyperthyroidism. About the study: Before any treatment was given, at initial diagnosis, peripheral blood was collected. Notes on the study in general: The model's ophthalmopathy progression predictions had around 67% sensitivity and about 72% specificity. Most thyroid clonotypes expanded beyond 0.001 frequency were also found in blood.

The sample was blood. The rearrangement joins TRBV10-3 to TRBJ2-6; possible D gene TRBD2, 6 bases. This receptor was obtained from a woman aged 25 to 39 with Graves' ophthalmopathy. The CDR3 nucleotides read TGTGCCATCAGTAGCAGGACGGGGGCTGGGGCCAACGTCCTGACTTTC. This translates into CAISSRTGAGANVLTF.